The 9 T cell receptor beta chains reported below all come from one sample, sequenced in a study of CD8+ T cells in alopecia areata. The treatment: oral pan-JAK inhibitor, 5-10 mg twice daily. Following extraction, RNA underwent reverse transcription to cDNA, which served as the sequencing template. Sequenced by immunoSEQ multiplex PCR; TCRdb stores in-frame clones only, minus some. The sample records around 110,000 clones, roughly 89% being singletons. The sample consisted of CD8+ T cells sorted from blood, taken at week 24, from a patient treated with tofacitinib. Receptors originate from a human donor with alopecia areata.

The CDR3 is CASSLEGHTAYGYTF. CDR3 DNA sequence: TGTGCCAGCAGCTTAGAAGGGCACACGGCCTATGGCTACACCTTC. The J gene is TRBJ1-2, the V gene TRBV7-9; D call uncertain. The germline CDR1 and CDR2 sequences are SEHNR and FQNEAQ (reference sequence). The V and J ends lost 1 base and 4 bases respectively, with 13 bases between them. The CDR3 consists of 15 residues.

Written as DNA, the CDR3 is TGCAGCGTTATAACCCCCCCATCGGACAGGGGAGAGACCCAGTACTTC. Residues: CSVITPPSDRGETQYF. The chain carries TRBV29-1 and TRBJ2-5; 9 bases are a match to TRBD1. With V trimmed by 5 bases and J by 4 bases, 14 bases remained unmatched. In germline, CDR1 is SQVTM, CDR2 ANQGSEA. This CDR3 contains 16 residues.

V is TRBV11-2 and J is TRBJ2-1, with 11 bases matching TRBD2. Per germline, CDR1 SGHAT and CDR2 FQNNGV. This CDR3 contains 13 residues. Trimming took 8 bases from V and 7 from J; bases not matched to a gene: 4. The CDR3 nucleotides read TGTGCCAGCGGGACTAGCGGCGGGAATGAGCAGTTCTTC. It codes for CASGTSGGNEQFF.

V is TRBV5-1 and J is TRBJ2-5; TRBD1 aligns across 12 bases. With 6 bases clipped from V and 4 bases from J, the junction kept 7 bases outside the gene matches. Germline loops: CDR1 SGHRS, CDR2 YFSETQ. This CDR3 spans 15 amino acids. CDR3 region: CASTLGQGAGETQYF. The DNA for the CDR3 is TGCGCCAGCACCCTGGGACAGGGGGCGGGAGAGACCCAGTACTTC.

The gene calls are TRBV6-5 and TRBJ2-5; no clear D gene. The end of the DNA aligns better with TRBJ2-7, so the J call may be wrong. This CDR3 is built from 12 residues. Germline assignment: CDR1 MNHEY and CDR2 SVGAGI. The CDR3 sequence: CASSYGTDEQYF. Written as DNA, the CDR3 is TGTGCCAGCAGTTACGGCACAGACGAGCAGTACTTC.

The rearrangement joins TRBV2 to TRBJ2-5; 12 nucleotides line up with TRBD2. The CDR3 consists of 15 residues. V lost 3 bases and J lost 5; bases outside the gene matches: 4. Per germline, CDR1 SNHLY and CDR2 FYNNEI. The CDR3 region is CASSETSGGQETQYF. The CDR3 DNA is TGTGCCAGCAGTGAGACTAGCGGGGGTCAGGAGACCCAGTACTTC. Using reference TRBV2 and TRBJ2-5 for the parts outside the CDR3, the full variable domain is EPEVTQTPSHQVTQMGQEVILRCVPISNHLYFYWYRQILGQKVEFLVSFYNNEISEKSEIFDDQFSVERPDGSNFTLKIRSTKLEDSAMYFCASSETSGGQETQYFGPGTRLLVL.

This clone has more than one count but fewer than ten. The J gene is TRBJ2-7, the V gene TRBV5-1; tentative D call: TRBD1 (6 bases). The CDR3 is made up of 18 amino acids. Germline-derived CDR1 and CDR2 are SGHRS and YFSETQ. The V and J ends lost 0 bases and 0 bases respectively, with 19 bases between them. The CDR3 loop is CASSLEPQGRAISYEQYF. CDR3 sequence (DNA): TGCGCCAGCAGCTTGGAACCACAGGGTCGGGCTATCTCCTACGAGCAGTACTTC.

Concerning this clone itself: The identical CDR3 is also encoded by other nucleotide sequences in the sample. The chain links TRBV11-2 to TRBJ1-5; no clear D. Trimming pared 1 base from V and 4 bases from J, leaving 8 bases between. CDR1 is SGHAT, CDR2 FQNNGV, per germline. There are 14 residues in the CDR3. The CDR3 DNA reads TGTGCCAGCAGCTTAGGGGCAGGAAATCAGCCCCAGCATTTT. Its translation is CASSLGAGNQPQHF.

This chain joins TRBV27 and TRBJ1-2, with 10 bases lining up with TRBD1. There are 17 residues in the CDR3. CDR1 is MNHEY and CDR2 is SMNVEV in the germline V gene (reference sequence). Trimming removed 2 bases from V and 6 bases from J; junction bases left unmatched: 12. The CDR3 region has the DNA TGTGCCAGCAGTTTACTGGGACAGGGGAGTTCATCGGATGGCTACACCTTC. This gives the protein CASSLLGQGSSSDGYTF.